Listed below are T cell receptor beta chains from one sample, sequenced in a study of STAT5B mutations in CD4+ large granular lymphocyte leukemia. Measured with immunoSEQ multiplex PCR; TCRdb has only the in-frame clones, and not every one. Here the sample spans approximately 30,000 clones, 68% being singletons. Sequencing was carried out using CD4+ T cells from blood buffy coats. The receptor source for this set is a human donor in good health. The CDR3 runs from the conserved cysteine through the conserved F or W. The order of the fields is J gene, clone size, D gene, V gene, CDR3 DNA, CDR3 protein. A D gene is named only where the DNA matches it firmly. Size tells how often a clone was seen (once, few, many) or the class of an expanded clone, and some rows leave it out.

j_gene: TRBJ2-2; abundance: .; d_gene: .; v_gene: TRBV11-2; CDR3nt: TGTGCCAGCAGCTTAGGAGACAGGATCGGGGAGCTGTTTTTT; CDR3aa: CASSLGDRIGELFF
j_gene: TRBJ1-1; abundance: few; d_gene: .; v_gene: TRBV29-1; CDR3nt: TGCAGCGTGTGGTCATTGAACACTGAAGCTTTCTTT; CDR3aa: CSVWSLNTEAFF
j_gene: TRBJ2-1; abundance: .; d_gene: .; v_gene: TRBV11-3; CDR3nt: TGTGCCAGCAGCGGCAGCAGGGGTGAGCAGTTCTTC; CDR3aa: CASSGSRGEQFF
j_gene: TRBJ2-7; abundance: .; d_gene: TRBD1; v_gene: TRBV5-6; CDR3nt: TGTGCCAGCAGCTTGGACAGGGGTCGGTACGAGCAGTACTTC; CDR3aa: CASSLDRGRYEQYF
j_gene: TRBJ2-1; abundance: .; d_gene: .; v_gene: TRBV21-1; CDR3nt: TGTGCCAGCAGCGCCCGACTAGCGGGGGGGAGAGAGCAGTTCTTC; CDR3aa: CASSARLAGGREQFF
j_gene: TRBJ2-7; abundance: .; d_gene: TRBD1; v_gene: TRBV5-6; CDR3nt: TGTGCCAGCAGCCAAGGGACAGGCCGCGAGCAGTACTTC; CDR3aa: CASSQGTGREQYF
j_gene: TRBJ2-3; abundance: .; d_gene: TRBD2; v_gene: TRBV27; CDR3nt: TGTGCCAGCTTATCACTAGCGGGGCTCTATACGCAGTATTTT; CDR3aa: CASLSLAGLYTQYF
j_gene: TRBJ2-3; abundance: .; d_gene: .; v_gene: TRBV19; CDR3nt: TGTGCCAGTAGTATAGTCAGGGGTACTAGCACAGATACGCAGTATTTT; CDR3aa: CASSIVRGTSTDTQYF
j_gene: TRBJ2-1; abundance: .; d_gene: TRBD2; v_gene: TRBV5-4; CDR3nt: TGTGCCAGCAGCCCTGGACTAGCACTATACAATGAGCAGTTCTTC; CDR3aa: CASSPGLALYNEQFF
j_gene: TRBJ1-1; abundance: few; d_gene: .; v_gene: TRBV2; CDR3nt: TGTGCCAGCAGGCCAGGTGAGGGAAACACTGAAGCTTTCTTT; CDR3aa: CASRPGEGNTEAFF
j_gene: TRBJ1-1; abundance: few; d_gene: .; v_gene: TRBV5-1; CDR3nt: TGCGCCAGCAGCGATCAGGGGACCACTGAAGCTTTCTTT; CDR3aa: CASSDQGTTEAFF
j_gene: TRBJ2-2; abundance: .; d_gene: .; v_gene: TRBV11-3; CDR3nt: TGTGCCAGCAGCCCAGGGGGGGGCACCGGGGAGCTGTTTTTT; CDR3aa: CASSPGGGTGELFF
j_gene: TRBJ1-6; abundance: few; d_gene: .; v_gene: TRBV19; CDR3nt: TGTGCCAGTAGTACAGGGGAATCACCCCTCCACTTT; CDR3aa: CASSTGESPLHF
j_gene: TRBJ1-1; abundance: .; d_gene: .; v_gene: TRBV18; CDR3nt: TGTGCCAGCTCACCAGGGCAGGGCAGGGCTGAAGCTTTCTTT; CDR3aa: CASSPGQGRAEAFF
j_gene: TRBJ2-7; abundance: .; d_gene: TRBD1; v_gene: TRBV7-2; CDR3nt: TGTGCCAGCAGCAGACGGGACAGGGGGCGGGACGAGCAGTACTTC; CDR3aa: CASSRRDRGRDEQYF
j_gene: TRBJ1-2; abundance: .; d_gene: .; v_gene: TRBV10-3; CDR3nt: TGTGCCATCAGTGACTCCGATTATGGCTACACCTTC; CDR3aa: CAISDSDYGYTF
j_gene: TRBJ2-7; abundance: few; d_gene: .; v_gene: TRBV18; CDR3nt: TGTGCCAGCTCACCACAATCGACAGGCCCCTACGAGCAGTACTTC; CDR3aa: CASSPQSTGPYEQYF
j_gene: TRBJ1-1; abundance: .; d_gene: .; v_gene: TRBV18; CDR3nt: TGTGCCAGCTCACCACCGGTTCAGGGAGGCACTGAAGCTTTCTTT; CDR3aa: CASSPPVQGGTEAFF
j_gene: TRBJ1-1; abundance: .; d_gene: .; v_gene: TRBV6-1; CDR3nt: TGTGCCAGCAAATCGGGGATGAACACTGAAGCTTTCTTT; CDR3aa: CASKSGMNTEAFF
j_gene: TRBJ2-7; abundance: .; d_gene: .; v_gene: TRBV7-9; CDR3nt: TGTGCCAGCAGCGAAACAGAAGTCCTCTCCTACGAGCAGTACTTC; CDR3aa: CASSETEVLSYEQYF
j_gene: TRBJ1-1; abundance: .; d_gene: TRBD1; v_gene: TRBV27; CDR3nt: TGTGCCAGCAGCATACGGACAGGGTCTTTGAACACTGAAGCTTTCTTT; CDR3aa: CASSIRTGSLNTEAFF
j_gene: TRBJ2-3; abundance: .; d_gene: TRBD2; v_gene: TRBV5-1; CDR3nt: TGCGCCAGCAGCTCCGGGACTAGCGGGGGGGCCGACTCAGATACGCAGTATTTT; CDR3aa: CASSSGTSGGADSDTQYF
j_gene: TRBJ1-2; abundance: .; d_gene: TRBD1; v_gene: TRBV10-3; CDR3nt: TGTGCCATCAGTGAACCCGGGACAGGAGAGTTATACACCTTC; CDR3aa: CAISEPGTGELYTF
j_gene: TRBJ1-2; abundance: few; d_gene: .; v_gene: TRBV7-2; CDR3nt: TGTGCCAGCAGCTTAGGGGCCGCTAACTATGGCTACACCTTC; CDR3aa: CASSLGAANYGYTF
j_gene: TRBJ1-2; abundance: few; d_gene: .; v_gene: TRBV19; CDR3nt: TGTGCCAGTAGTCCCGGGAAGGGGGACTATGGCTACACCTTC; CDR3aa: CASSPGKGDYGYTF
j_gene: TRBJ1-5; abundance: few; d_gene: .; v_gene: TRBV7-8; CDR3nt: TGTGCCAGCAGTTCCTCCGAGGGGGTGTATCAGCCCCAGCATTTT; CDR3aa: CASSSSEGVYQPQHF
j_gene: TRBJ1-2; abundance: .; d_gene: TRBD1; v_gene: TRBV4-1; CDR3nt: TGCGCCAGCAGCCAAAGAGAGGGGGCCTATGGCTACACCTTC; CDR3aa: CASSQREGAYGYTF
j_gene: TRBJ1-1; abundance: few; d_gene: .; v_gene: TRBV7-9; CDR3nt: TGTGCCAGCAGCTTGTACAGGGATTCTGCTGAAGCTTTCTTT; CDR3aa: CASSLYRDSAEAFF
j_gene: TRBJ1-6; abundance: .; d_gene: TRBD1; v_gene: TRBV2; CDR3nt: TGTGCCAGCAGGGGGGACAGTAGGTCACCCCTCCACTTT; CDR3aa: CASRGDSRSPLHF
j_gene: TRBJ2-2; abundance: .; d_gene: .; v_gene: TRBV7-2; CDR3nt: TGTGCCAGCAACTTGGTCCTGGGGGCGCTGGACACCGGGGAGCTGTTTTTT; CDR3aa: CASNLVLGALDTGELFF
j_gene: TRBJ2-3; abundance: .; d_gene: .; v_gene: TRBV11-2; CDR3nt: TGTGCCAGCAGACACCCCAGGGCAGGCGCATTCACAGATACGCAGTATTTT; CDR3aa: CASRHPRAGAFTDTQYF
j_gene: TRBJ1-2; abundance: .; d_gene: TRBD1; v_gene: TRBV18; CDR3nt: TGTGCCAGCTCGCAGGACAGGGCCGGGATGAGCTACACCTTC; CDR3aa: CASSQDRAGMSYTF
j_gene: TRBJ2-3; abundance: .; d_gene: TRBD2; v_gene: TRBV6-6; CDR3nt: TGTGCCAGCAGAGAAGAGGCCGGGGGGACAGATACGCAGTATTTT; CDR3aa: CASREEAGGTDTQYF
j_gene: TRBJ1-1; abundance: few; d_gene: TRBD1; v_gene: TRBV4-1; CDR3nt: TGCGCCAGCAGCTTCGGGGACAGGGTTGTTCCTTTCTTT; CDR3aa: CASSFGDRVVPFF
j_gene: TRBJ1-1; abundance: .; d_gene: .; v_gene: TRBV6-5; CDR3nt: TGTGCCAGCAGTTTCAGGGAGAGGGGCACTGAAGCTTTCTTT; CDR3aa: CASSFRERGTEAFF
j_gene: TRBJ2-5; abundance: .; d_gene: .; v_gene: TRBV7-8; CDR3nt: TGTGCCAGCAGCCGGAGCGGAGAGACCCAGTACTTC; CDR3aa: CASSRSGETQYF
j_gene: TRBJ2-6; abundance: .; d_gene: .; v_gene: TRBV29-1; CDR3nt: TGCAGCGTTGAAGATTTCCCCCAAAACGAAACACTCTCTGGGGCCAACGTCCTGACTTTC; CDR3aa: CSVEDFPQNETLSGANVLTF
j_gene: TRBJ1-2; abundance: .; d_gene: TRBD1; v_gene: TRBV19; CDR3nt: TGTGCCAGTAGTATTAGGACAGGCAAGATTGGCTACACCTTC; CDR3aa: CASSIRTGKIGYTF
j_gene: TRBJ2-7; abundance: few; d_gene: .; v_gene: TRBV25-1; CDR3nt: TGTGCCAGCAGTGAAGGCCACCGCTACGAGCAGTACTTC; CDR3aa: CASSEGHRYEQYF
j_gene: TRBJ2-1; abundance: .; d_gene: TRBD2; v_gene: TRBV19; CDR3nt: TGTGCCAGTAGATCACTAGCGGGGCCGAATGAGCAGTTCTTC; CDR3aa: CASRSLAGPNEQFF
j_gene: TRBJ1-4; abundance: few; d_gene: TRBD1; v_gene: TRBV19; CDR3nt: TGTGCCAGTAGTGCGGGACAGAGTAATGAAAAACTGTTTTTT; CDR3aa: CASSAGQSNEKLFF
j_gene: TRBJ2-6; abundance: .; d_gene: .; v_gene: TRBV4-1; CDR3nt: TGCGCCAGCAGCCAAGATCGGTGGAGGGGTGGGAGCTCTGGGGCCAACGTCCTGACTTTC; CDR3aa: CASSQDRWRGGSSGANVLTF
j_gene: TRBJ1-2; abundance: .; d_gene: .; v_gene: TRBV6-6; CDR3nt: TGTGCCAGCAGTACCCCTCAGGCTTCTCGGGGCTACACCTTC; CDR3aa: CASSTPQASRGYTF
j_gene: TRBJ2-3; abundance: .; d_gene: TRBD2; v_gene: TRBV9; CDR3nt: TGTGCCAGCAGCCCCCTCGGGACTAGCAGCACAGATACGCAGTATTTT; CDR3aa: CASSPLGTSSTDTQYF
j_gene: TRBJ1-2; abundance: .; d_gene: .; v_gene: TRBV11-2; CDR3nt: TGTGCCAGCAGCGATACCCTCCCAGTCTATGGCTACACCTTC; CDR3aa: CASSDTLPVYGYTF
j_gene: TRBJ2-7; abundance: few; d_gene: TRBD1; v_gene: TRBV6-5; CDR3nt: TGTGCCAGCAGTTACTCGAGGGACAGCACCTACGAGCAGTACTTC; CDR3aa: CASSYSRDSTYEQYF
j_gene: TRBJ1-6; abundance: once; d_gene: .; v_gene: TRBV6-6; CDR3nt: TGTGCCAGCAGTTACTCGGGCAGGGGACATTCACCCCTCCACTTT; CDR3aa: CASSYSGRGHSPLHF
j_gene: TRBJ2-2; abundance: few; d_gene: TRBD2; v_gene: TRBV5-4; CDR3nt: TGTGCCAGCAGCTTGGAAGAGGGGAGGGGCACCGGGGAGCTGTTTTTT; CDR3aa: CASSLEEGRGTGELFF